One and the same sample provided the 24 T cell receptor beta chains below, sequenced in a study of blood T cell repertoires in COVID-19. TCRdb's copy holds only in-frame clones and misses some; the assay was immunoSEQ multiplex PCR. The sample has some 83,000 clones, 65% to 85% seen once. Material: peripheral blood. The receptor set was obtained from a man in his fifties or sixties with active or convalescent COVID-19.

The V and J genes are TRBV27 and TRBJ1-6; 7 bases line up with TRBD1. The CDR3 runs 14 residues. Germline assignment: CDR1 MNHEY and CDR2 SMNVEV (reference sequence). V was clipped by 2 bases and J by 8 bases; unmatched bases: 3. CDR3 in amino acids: CASSLGTVDSPLHF. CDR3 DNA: TGTGCCAGCAGTTTAGGGACAGTAGATTCACCCCTCCACTTT.

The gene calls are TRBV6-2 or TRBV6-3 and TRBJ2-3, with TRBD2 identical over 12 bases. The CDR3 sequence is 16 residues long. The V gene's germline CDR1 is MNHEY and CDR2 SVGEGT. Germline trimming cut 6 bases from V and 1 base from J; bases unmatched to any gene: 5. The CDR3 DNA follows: TGTGCCAGCAGCAAGACTAGCGGGGGAGGCACAGATACGCAGTATTTT. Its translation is CASSKTSGGGTDTQYF.

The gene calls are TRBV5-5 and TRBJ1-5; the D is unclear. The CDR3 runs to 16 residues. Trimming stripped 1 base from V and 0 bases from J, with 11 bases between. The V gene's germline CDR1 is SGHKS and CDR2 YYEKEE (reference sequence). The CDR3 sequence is CASSLSGTYSNQPQHF. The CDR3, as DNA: TGTGCCAGCAGCTTGTCAGGCACCTATAGCAATCAGCCCCAGCATTTT.

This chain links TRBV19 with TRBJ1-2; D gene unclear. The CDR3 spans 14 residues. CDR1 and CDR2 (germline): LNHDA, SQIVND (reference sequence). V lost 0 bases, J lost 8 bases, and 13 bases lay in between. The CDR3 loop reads CASSIDAPLEGYTF. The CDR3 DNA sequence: TGTGCCAGTAGTATAGATGCGCCTCTCGAGGGCTACACCTTC.

The CDR3 reads CASSVGGSGGYNEQFF. CDR3 DNA sequence: TGTGCCAGCAGCGTAGGAGGGTCGGGAGGGTACAATGAGCAGTTCTTC. The chain is built from TRBV9 and TRBJ2-1, with TRBD2 identical over 8 bases. Germline-derived CDR1 and CDR2 are SGDLS and YYNGEE. After removal of 0 bases from V and 4 bases from J, the junction contained 6 bases not matched to a gene. This CDR3 is 16 amino acids long.

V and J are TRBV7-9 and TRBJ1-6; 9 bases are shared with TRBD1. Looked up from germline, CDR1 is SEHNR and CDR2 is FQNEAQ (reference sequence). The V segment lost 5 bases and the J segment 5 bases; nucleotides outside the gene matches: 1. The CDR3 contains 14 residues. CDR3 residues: CASSRTGDNSPLHF. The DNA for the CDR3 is TGTGCCAGCAGCCGGACAGGGGATAATTCACCCCTCCACTTT.

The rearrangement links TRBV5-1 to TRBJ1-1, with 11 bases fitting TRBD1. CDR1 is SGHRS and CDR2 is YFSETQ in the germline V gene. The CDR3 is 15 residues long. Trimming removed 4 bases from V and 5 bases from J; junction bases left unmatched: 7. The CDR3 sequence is CASSPWTGGATEAFF. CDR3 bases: TGCGCCAGCAGCCCCTGGACAGGGGGCGCGACTGAAGCTTTCTTT.

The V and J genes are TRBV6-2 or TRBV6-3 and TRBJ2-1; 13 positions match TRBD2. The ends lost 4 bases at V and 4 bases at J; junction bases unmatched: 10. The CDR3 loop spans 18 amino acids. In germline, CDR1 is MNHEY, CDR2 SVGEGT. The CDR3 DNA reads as TGTGCCAGCAGTTCCACTAGCGGGGGGGCGTCGGCTTACAATGAGCAGTTCTTC. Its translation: CASSSTSGGASAYNEQFF.

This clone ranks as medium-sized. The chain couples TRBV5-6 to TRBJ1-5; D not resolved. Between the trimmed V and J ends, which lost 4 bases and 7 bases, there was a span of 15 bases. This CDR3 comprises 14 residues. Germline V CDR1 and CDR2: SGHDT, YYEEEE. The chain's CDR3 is CASSRGVYPQPQHF. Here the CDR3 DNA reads TGTGCCAGCAGCCGAGGAGTCTACCCCCAGCCCCAGCATTTT. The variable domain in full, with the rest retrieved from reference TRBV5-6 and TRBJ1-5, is DAGVTQSPTHLIKTRGQQVTLRCSPKSGHDTVSWYQQALGQGPQFIFQYYEEEERQRGNFPDRFSGHQFPNYSSELNVNALLLGDSALYLCASSRGVYPQPQHFGDGTRLSIL.

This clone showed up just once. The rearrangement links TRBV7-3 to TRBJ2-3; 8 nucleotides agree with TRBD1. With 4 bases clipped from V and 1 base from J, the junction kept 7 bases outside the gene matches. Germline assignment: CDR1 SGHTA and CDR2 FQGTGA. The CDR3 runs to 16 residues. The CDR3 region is CASSSPRTGRTDTQYF. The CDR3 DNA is TGTGCCAGCAGCTCCCCCCGGACAGGGCGCACAGATACGCAGTATTTT.

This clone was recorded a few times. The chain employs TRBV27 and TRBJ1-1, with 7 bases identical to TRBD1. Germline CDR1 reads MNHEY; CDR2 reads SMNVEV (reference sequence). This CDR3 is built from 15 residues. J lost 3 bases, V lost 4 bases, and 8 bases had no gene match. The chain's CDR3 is CASSSSTGWDTEAFF. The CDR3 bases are TGTGCCAGCAGTTCGTCGACAGGGTGGGACACTGAAGCTTTCTTT.

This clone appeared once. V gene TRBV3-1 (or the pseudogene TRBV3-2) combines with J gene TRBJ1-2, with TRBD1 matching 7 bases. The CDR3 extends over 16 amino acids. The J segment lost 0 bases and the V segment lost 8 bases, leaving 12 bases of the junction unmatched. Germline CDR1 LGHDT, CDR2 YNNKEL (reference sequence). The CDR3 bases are TGTGCCAGCCAGGGGGGTAGCACCGCCGCTAACTATGGCTACACCTTC. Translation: CASQGGSTAANYGYTF.

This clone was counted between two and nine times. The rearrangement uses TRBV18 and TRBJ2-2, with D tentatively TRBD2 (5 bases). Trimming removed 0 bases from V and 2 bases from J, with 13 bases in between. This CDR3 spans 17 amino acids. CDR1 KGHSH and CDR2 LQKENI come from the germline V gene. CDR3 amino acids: CASSPPWVATNTGELFF. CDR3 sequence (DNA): TGTGCCAGCTCACCACCGTGGGTAGCGACTAACACCGGGGAGCTGTTTTTT. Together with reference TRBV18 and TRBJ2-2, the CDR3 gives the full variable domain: NAGVMQNPRHLVRRRGQEARLRCSPMKGHSHVYWYRQLPEEGLKFMVYLQKENIIDESGMPKERFSAEFPKEGPSILRIQQVVRGDSAAYFCASSPPWVATNTGELFFGEGSRLTVL.

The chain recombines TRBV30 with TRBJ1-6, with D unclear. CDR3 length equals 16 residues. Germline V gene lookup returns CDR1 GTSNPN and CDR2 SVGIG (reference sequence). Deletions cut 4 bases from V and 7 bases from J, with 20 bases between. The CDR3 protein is CAWKGDLRGSNSPLHF. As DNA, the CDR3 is TGTGCCTGGAAAGGAGATCTTAGAGGGTCGAATTCACCCCTCCACTTT.

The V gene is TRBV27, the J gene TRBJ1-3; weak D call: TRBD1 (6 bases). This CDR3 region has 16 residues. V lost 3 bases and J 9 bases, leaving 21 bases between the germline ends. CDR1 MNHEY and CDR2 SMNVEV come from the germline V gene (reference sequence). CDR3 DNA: TGTGCCAGCAGTTTTAGCTGGGGGCGCGGTAGTGGCACCATATATTTT. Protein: CASSFSWGRGSGTIYF.

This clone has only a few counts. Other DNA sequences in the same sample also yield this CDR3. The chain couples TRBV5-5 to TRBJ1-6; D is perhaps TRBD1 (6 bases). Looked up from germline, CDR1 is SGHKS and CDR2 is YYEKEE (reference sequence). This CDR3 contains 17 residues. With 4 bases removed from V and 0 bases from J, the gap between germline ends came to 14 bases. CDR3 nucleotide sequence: TGTGCCAGCAGCCCAATTCAGGGGAGCTCCTATAATTCACCCCTCCACTTT. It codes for CASSPIQGSSYNSPLHF.

The CDR3 DNA reads TGTGCCAGCAGCTTGGGGGGAGGATCGAACACCGGGGAGCTGTTTTTT. Its protein product is CASSLGGGSNTGELFF. This chain uses TRBV11-2 with TRBJ2-2; tentatively, D is TRBD2 (6 bases). Germline assignment: CDR1 SGHAT and CDR2 FQNNGV. The CDR3 extends over 16 amino acids. The V end was cut by 3 bases, the J end by 0 bases, with 11 bases between.

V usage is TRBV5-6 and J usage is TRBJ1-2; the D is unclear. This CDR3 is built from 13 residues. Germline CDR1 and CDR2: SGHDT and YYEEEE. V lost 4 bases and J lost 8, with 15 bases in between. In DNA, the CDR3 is TGTGCCAGCAGCCCCCGTGGAGGAGGAGGCTACACCTTC. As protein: CASSPRGGGGYTF.

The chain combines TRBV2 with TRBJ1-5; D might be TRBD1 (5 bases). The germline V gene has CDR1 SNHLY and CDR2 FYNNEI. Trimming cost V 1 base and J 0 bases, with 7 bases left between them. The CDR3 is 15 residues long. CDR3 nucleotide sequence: TGTGCCAGCAGTGAAGGGACATATAGCAATCAGCCCCAGCATTTT. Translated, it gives CASSEGTYSNQPQHF.

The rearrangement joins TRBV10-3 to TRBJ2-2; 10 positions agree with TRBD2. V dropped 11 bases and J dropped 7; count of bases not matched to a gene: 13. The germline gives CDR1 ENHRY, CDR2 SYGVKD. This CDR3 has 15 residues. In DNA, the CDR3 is TGTGCCTCCATTGGGAGCGGGGGGGCAGTCGGGGAGCTGTTTTTT. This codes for CASIGSGGAVGELFF.

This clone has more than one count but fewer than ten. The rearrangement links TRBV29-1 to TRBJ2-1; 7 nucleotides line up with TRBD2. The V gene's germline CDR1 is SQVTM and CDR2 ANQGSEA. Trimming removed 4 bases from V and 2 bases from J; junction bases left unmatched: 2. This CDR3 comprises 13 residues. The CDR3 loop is CSVAGGTYNEQFF. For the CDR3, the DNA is TGCAGCGTTGCGGGGGGAACCTACAATGAGCAGTTCTTC.

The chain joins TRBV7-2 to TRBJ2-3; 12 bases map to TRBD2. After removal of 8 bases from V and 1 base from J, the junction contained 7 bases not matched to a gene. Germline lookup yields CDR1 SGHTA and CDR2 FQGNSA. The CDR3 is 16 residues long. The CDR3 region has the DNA TGTGCCAGCCGCCCTAGCGGGGGGGCCGGCACAGATACGCAGTATTTT. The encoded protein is CASRPSGGAGTDTQYF.

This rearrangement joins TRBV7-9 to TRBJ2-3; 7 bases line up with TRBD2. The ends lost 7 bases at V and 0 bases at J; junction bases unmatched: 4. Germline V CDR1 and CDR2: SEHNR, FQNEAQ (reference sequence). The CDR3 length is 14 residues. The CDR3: CASTGGGSTDTQYF. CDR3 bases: TGTGCCAGCACGGGGGGAGGGAGCACAGATACGCAGTATTTT.

The DNA for the CDR3 is TGTGCCAGCAGCACCTACACGGTGAGGGGAAACACCATATATTTT. This sequence encodes CASSTYTVRGNTIYF. The V call is TRBV11-2, the J call TRBJ1-3; no reliable D call. The CDR3 sequence is 15 residues long. The ends were cut back, 5 bases at V and 4 bases at J, with 15 bases in the middle. In germline, CDR1 is SGHAT, CDR2 FQNNGV.